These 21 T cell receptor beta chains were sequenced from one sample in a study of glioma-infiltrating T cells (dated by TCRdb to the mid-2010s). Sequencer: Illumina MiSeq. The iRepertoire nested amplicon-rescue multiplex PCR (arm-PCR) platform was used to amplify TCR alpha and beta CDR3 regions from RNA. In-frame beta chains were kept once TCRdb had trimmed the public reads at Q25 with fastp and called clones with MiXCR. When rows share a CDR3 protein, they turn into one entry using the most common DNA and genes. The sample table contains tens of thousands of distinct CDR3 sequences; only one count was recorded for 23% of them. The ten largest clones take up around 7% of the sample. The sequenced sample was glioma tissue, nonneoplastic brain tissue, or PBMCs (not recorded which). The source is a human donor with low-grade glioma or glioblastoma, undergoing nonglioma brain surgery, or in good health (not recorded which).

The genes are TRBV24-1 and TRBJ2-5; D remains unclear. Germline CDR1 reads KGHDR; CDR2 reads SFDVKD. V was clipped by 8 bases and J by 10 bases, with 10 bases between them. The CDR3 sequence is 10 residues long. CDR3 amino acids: CATITVIQYF. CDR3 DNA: TGTGCCACCATTACCGTAATCCAGTACTTC.

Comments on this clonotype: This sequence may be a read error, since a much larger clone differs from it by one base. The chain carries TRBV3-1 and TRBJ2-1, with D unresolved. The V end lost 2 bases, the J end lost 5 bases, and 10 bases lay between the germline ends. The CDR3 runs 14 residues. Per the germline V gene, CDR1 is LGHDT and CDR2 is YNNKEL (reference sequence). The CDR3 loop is CASSQIRLDNEQFF. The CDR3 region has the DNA TGTGCCAGCAGCCAAATACGACTCGACAATGAGCAGTTCTTC.

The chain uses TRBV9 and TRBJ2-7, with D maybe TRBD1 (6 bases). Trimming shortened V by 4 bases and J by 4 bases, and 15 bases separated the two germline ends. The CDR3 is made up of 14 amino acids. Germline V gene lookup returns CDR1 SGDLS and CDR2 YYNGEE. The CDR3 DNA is TGTGCCAGCAGCACGTCCGGGACAACTTACGAGCAGTACTTC. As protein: CASSTSGTTYEQYF. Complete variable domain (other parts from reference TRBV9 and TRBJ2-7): DSGVTQTPKHLITATGQRVTLRCSPRSGDLSVYWYQQSLDQGLQFLIQYYNGEERAKGNILERFSAQQFPDLHSELNLSSLELGDSALYFCASSTSGTTYEQYFGPGTRLTVT.

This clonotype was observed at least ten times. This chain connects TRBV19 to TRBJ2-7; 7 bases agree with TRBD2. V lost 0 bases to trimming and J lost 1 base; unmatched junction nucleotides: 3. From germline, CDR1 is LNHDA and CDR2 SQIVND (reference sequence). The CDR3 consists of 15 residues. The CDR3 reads CASSIDRRGSYEQYF. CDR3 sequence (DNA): TGTGCCAGTAGTATAGATCGGCGGGGGTCCTACGAGCAGTACTTC. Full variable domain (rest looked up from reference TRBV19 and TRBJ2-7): DGGITQSPKYLFRKEGQNVTLSCEQNLNHDAMYWYRQDPGQGLRLIYYSQIVNDFQKGDIAEGYSVSREKKESFPLTVTSAQKNPTAFYLCASSIDRRGSYEQYFGPGTRLTVT.

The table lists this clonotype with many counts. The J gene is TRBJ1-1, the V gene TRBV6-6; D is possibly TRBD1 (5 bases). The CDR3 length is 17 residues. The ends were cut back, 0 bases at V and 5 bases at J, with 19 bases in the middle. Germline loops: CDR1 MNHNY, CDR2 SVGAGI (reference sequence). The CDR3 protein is CASSYSMGSAGRTEAFF. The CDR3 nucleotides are TGTGCCAGCAGTTACTCGATGGGGTCCGCGGGACGGACTGAAGCTTTCTTT.

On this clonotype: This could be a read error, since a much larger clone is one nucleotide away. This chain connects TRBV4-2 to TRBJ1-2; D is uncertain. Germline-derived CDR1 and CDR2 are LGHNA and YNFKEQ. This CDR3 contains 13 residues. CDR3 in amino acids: CASSQGRRYGYTF. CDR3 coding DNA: TGTGCCAGCAGTCAAGGAAGGAGGTATGGCTACACCTTC.

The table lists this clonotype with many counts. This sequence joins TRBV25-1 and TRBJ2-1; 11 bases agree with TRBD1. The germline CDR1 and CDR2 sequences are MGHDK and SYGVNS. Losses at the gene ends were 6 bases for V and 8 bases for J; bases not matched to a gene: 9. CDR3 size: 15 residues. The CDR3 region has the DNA TGTGCCAGCAGCGCGGTAGGGGGACAGGGGGATGAGCAGTTCTTC. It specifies CASSAVGGQGDEQFF.

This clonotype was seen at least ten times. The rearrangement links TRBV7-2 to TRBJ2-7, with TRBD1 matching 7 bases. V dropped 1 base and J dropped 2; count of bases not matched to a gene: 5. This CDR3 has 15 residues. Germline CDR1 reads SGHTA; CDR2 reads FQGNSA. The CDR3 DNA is TGTGCCAGCAGCTTAGATCCAGGGGGTGCCTACGAGCAGTACTTC. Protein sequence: CASSLDPGGAYEQYF.

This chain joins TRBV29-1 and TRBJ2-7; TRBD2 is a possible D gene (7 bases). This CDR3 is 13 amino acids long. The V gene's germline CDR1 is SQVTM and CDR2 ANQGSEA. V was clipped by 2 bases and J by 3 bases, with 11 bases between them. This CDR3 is CSVERGGGYEQYF. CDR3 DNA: TGCAGCGTTGAACGCGGGGGCGGCTACGAGCAGTACTTC.

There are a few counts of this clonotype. CDR3 sequence reads: CASNLQKRLHNEQFF. In DNA, the CDR3 is TGTGCCAGCAACCTCCAAAAAAGGCTCCACAATGAGCAGTTCTTC. This chain links TRBV12-3 or TRBV12-4 with TRBJ2-1; D unresolved. The CDR3 runs to 15 residues. Between the trimmed V and J ends, which lost 7 bases and 5 bases, there was a span of 18 bases.

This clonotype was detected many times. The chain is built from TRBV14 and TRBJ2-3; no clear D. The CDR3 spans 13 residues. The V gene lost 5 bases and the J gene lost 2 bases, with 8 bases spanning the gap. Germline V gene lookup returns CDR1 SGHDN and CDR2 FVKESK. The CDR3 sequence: CASSIRFTDTQYF. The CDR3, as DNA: TGTGCCAGCAGCATCCGGTTCACAGATACGCAGTATTTT.

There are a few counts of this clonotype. The CDR3 here is CASSPGQGEQFF. The CDR3 DNA reads TGTGCCAGCAGCCCCGGACAGGGAGAGCAGTTCTTC. The V and J genes are TRBV7-9 and TRBJ2-1; the match to TRBD1 covers 8 bases. CDR3 size: 12 residues. Germline V lookup: CDR1 SEHNR, CDR2 FQNEAQ (reference sequence). The ends lost 5 bases at V and 10 bases at J; junction bases unmatched: 4.

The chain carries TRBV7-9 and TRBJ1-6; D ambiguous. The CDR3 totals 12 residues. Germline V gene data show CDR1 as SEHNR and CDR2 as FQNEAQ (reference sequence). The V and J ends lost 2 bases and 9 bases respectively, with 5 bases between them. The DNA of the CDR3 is TGTGCCAGCAGCTTAAATCGTTCACCCCTCCACTTT. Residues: CASSLNRSPLHF.

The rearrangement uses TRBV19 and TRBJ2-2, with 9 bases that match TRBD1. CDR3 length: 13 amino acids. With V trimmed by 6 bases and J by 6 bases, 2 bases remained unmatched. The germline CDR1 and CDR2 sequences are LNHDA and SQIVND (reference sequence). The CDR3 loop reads CASSRQGAGELFF. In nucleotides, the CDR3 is TGTGCCAGTAGCCGACAGGGGGCCGGGGAGCTGTTTTTT.

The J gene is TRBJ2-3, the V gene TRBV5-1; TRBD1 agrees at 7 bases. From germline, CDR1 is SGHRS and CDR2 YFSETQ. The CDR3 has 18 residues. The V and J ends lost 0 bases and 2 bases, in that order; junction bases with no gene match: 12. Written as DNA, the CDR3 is TGCGCCAGCAGCTTGGCCATCGTACAGGGGAGTACCACAGATACGCAGTATTTT. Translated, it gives CASSLAIVQGSTTDTQYF.

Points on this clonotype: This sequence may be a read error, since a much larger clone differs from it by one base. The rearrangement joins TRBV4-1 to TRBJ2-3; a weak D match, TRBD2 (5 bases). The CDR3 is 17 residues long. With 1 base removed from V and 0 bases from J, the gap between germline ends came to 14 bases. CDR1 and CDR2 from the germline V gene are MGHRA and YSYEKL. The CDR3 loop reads CASSQGGRAVSTDTQYF. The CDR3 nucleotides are TGCGCCAGCAGCCAAGGGGGTCGAGCGGTTAGCACAGATACGCAGTATTTT.

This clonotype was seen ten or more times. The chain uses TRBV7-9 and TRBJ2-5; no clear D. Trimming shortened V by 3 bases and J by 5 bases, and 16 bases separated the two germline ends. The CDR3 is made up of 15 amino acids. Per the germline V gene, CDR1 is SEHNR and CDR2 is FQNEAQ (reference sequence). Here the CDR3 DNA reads TGTGCCAGCAGCTTGCAGAACACGGGTGGGGAGACCCAGTACTTC. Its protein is CASSLQNTGGETQYF.

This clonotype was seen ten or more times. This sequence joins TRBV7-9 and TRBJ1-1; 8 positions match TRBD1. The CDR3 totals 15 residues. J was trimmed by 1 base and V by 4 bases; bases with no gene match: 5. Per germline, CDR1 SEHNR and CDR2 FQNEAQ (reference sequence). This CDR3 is CASSWTGRRNTEAFF. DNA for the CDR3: TGTGCCAGCAGCTGGACAGGGAGAAGGAACACTGAAGCTTTCTTT.

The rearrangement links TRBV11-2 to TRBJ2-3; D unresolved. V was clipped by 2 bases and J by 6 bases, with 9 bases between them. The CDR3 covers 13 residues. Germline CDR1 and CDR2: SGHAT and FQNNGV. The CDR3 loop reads CASSLLQWDTQYF. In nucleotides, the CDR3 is TGTGCCAGCAGCTTACTACAGTGGGATACGCAGTATTTT.

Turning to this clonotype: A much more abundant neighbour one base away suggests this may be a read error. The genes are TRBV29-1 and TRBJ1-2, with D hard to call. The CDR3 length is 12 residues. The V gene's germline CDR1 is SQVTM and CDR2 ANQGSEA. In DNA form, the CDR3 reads TGCAGCGTTGACCCCCAAGGTTATGGCTACATCTTC. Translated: CSVDPQGYGYIF.

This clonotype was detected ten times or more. The CDR3 DNA reads as TGTGCCAGCAGCTTATTCACAGGGGTGGTTACTGAAGCTTTCTTT. This translates into CASSLFTGVVTEAFF. This chain links TRBV7-2 with TRBJ1-1; 7 positions match TRBD1. V trimming: 2 bases; J trimming: 5 bases; junction bases outside the gene matches: 8. There are 15 residues in the CDR3. In germline, CDR1 is SGHTA, CDR2 FQGNSA.